This is a list of T cell receptor beta chains from one sample in a study of blood T cell repertoires in COVID-19. Assay: immunoSEQ multiplex PCR; the TCRdb copy retains only in-frame clones and omits some. This repertoire shows hundreds of thousands of clones, roughly 85% found once; its top ten account for about 5.7%. What was sequenced was PBMCs or T cells enriched from blood (not recorded which). These receptors were collected from a woman in her thirties or forties who had recovered from COVID-19. Both conserved end residues are trimmed from each CDR3. D genes are given only for firm matches.

V	D	J	CDR3
TRBV19	.	TRBJ2-1	ASSNTGNNEQF
TRBV4-2	.	TRBJ1-1	ASSQDLVSRSLRWNTEAF
TRBV7-2	TRBD1	TRBJ2-7	ASSPTSDRAEQY
TRBV28	.	TRBJ1-5	ASRSSNQPQH
TRBV19	TRBD2	TRBJ2-1	ASSIGGRAVDEQF
TRBV9	TRBD1	TRBJ2-3	ASSVGGTGTDTQY
TRBV9	TRBD2	TRBJ2-1	ASSVGAVAGKGYNEQF
TRBV28	TRBD1	TRBJ2-5	ASSLQGAQYQETQY
TRBV20-1	.	TRBJ1-1	SAIPGTEAF
TRBV4-3	.	TRBJ2-4	ASSQDRDLGFRDNKNIQY
TRBV4-3	.	TRBJ2-6	ASSLRGSGANVLT
TRBV15	.	TRBJ1-1	ATRQGLDTEAF
TRBV27	.	TRBJ1-5	ASSRTRGNQPQH
TRBV6-5	TRBD1	TRBJ1-4	ASKTGGSFNEKLF
TRBV6-5	TRBD2	TRBJ2-7	ASSYTSASYEQY
TRBV5-4	.	TRBJ2-3	ASSFVPTDTQY
TRBV3-1/TRBV3-2	.	TRBJ1-6	ASSHVRGSPLH
TRBV4-1	TRBD1	TRBJ2-7	ASSRSTGGIYEQY
TRBV20-1	.	TRBJ2-1	SASRGSPYNEQF
TRBV19	.	TRBJ1-6	ASTTGRSPLH
TRBV6-5	.	TRBJ1-1	ASEPHGGKHTEAF
TRBV4-1	.	TRBJ1-2	ASSQPGQRNYGYT
TRBV7-3	.	TRBJ2-2	ASSFSPKGTTGELF
TRBV5-3	.	TRBJ1-5	ASRGLNQPQH
TRBV7-9	TRBD1	TRBJ2-5	ASSYTGGRETQY
TRBV9	.	TRBJ1-6	ASSLTGHSYNSPLH
TRBV11-1	TRBD2	TRBJ2-1	ASSLTGTSGDNEQF
TRBV28	.	TRBJ1-2	ASSRAGGYQLSYGYT
TRBV19	TRBD1	TRBJ2-7	ASTPGRGLAYEQY
TRBV2	.	TRBJ2-7	ASSELDSIYEQY
TRBV19	TRBD2	TRBJ2-1	ASSIWEGKNNEQF
TRBV5-4	TRBD2	TRBJ2-7	ASSLSPGLAAYEQY
TRBV19	.	TRBJ2-1	ASSIGSSSHNEQF
TRBV7-2	.	TRBJ2-3	ASSLGLVAVTDTQY
TRBV30	TRBD1	TRBJ1-1	AWSVLRVSGGRTEAF
TRBV27	TRBD2	TRBJ2-5	ASSSTGLAGRETQY
TRBV7-2	.	TRBJ2-2	ASSPKTSYTGELF
TRBV7-9	TRBD2	TRBJ2-2	ASSSGLAGGTNTGELF
TRBV9	.	TRBJ2-2	ASSVEGTPGNTGELF
TRBV10-3	TRBD1	TRBJ2-5	AIGTGYQETQY
TRBV5-4	TRBD1	TRBJ1-1	ASSLEQGARTEAF
TRBV20-1	TRBD1	TRBJ2-3	SASLGQGPDTQY
TRBV7-2	.	TRBJ2-1	ASSLVAGSQGGEQF
TRBV2	.	TRBJ1-5	ASSEGRVQPQH
TRBV2	TRBD2	TRBJ2-7	ASSWTSGTYEQY
TRBV9	.	TRBJ2-3	ASSAVLSTDTQY
TRBV7-2	.	TRBJ1-1	ASRLFTGSEAF
TRBV5-4	TRBD1	TRBJ2-7	ASSAGTGGYEQY
TRBV6-1	TRBD1	TRBJ1-1	ASSDDRGVFEAF
TRBV6-4	.	TRBJ2-3	ASRSTGSDTQY
TRBV5-1	TRBD2	TRBJ2-1	ASSLLAGASNEQF
TRBV6-5	.	TRBJ2-6	ASSYALYSGANVLT
TRBV27	.	TRBJ1-2	ASSLSGGNYGYT